The 24 T cell receptor beta chains presented below share a single source sample, sequenced in a study of blood T cell repertoires in COVID-19. Some clones are missing from TCRdb's copy, which holds only in-frame ones; the method was immunoSEQ multiplex PCR. The sample lists about 140,000 clones; less than 85% were seen once. The specimen sequenced was PBMCs or T cells enriched from blood (not recorded which). The source is a woman aged 18-29 years who had been exposed to COVID-19.

V gene TRBV27 combines with J gene TRBJ1-2, with D tentatively TRBD1 (6 bases). The CDR3 sequence is 13 residues long. Germline CDR1 is MNHEY and CDR2 is SMNVEV (reference sequence). V was clipped by 3 bases and J by 4 bases, with 9 bases between them. CDR3 DNA sequence: TGTGCCAGCAGTTTCGGGACATCCTATGGCTACACCTTC. This sequence encodes CASSFGTSYGYTF.

The chain is built from TRBV5-1 and TRBJ2-5; 8 bases are shared with TRBD1. Losses at the gene ends were 7 bases for V and 2 bases for J; bases not matched to a gene: 1. Germline CDR1 is SGHRS and CDR2 is YFSETQ. The CDR3 sequence is 12 residues long. For the CDR3, the DNA is TGCGCCAGCCGACAGGGGCAAGAGACCCAGTACTTC. It codes for CASRQGQETQYF.

The CDR3 sequence: CASSLAGLGLAGGYTQYF. The CDR3 bases are TGCGCCAGCAGCTTGGCAGGGCTCGGACTAGCGGGAGGGTATACGCAGTATTTT. The chain carries TRBV5-1 and TRBJ2-3; 15 nucleotides line up with TRBD2. This CDR3 contains 18 residues. V shed 0 bases and J 7 bases; nucleotides not matched to a gene: 9. The germline gives CDR1 SGHRS, CDR2 YFSETQ.

V gene TRBV2 combines with J gene TRBJ2-1, with 7 bases aligning to TRBD1. The CDR3 runs to 14 residues. V was pared by 4 bases and J by 8 bases, with 8 bases of the junction left unmatched. CDR1 SNHLY and CDR2 FYNNEI come from the germline V gene. CDR3: CASSVQGEQYEQFF. As DNA, the CDR3 is TGTGCCAGCAGTGTTCAGGGGGAACAATATGAGCAGTTCTTC.

The rearrangement joins TRBV3-1 (or the pseudogene TRBV3-2) to TRBJ2-7; tentative D call: TRBD2 (6 bases). V lost 4 bases and J 5 bases, leaving 12 bases between the germline ends. CDR3 length: 13 amino acids. Germline CDR1 is LGHDT and CDR2 is YNNKEL (reference sequence). The CDR3 DNA sequence: TGTGCCAGCAGCCCGGGACTTGTCCACGAGCAGTACTTC. This sequence encodes CASSPGLVHEQYF.

The CDR3 nucleotides read TGTGCCAGCAGCTTAGATCAAGGGGGGACAGGGGGACCCAGCGAGCAGTTCTTC. It encodes CASSLDQGGTGGPSEQFF. V and J are TRBV11-3 and TRBJ2-1; 11 nucleotides align to TRBD1. V lost 0 bases to trimming and J lost 10 bases; unmatched junction nucleotides: 14. The CDR3 contains 18 residues. CDR1 is SGHNT and CDR2 is YENEEA in the germline V gene.

The gene calls are TRBV24-1 and TRBJ2-2; D unclear. Germline-derived CDR1 and CDR2 are KGHDR and SFDVKD. Between the trimmed V and J ends, which lost 2 bases and 3 bases, there was a span of 6 bases. This CDR3 comprises 14 residues. In DNA form, the CDR3 reads TGTGCCACCAGTGATTCATCATACACCGGGGAGCTGTTTTTT. Translation gives CATSDSSYTGELFF.

This chain uses TRBV18 with TRBJ2-1; D is possibly TRBD2 (5 bases). Germline CDR1 reads KGHSH; CDR2 reads LQKENI. Trimming stripped 1 base from V and 4 bases from J, with 8 bases between. The length of the CDR3 is 14 residues. CDR3 in amino acids: CASSPLTGYNEQFF. The CDR3 DNA is TGTGCCAGCTCACCACTTACGGGGTACAATGAGCAGTTCTTC.

A few counts support this clone. The chain recombines TRBV5-5 with TRBJ2-1; no reliable D call. The V end was cut by 3 bases, the J end by 3 bases, with 16 bases between. Germline loops: CDR1 SGHKS, CDR2 YYEKEE (reference sequence). This CDR3 region has 16 residues. The CDR3 reads CASSSPSSSNYNEQFF. CDR3 coding DNA: TGTGCCAGCAGCTCGCCAAGCTCCTCTAACTACAATGAGCAGTTCTTC.

DNA for the CDR3: TGTGCCAGCAGCTTAGTGGGGCGGGGAGCGGGAGAGACGATTAAGACCCAGTACTTC. This sequence encodes CASSLVGRGAGETIKTQYF. V gene TRBV11-2 combines with J gene TRBJ2-5; 8 nucleotides line up with TRBD2. After removal of 1 base from V and 6 bases from J, the junction contained 19 bases not matched to a gene. The CDR3 length is 19 residues. Germline V gives CDR1 SGHAT, CDR2 FQNNGV. The full variable domain, rest sourced from reference TRBV11-2 and TRBJ2-5, is EAGVAQSPRYKIIEKRQSVAFWCNPISGHATLYWYQQILGQGPKLLIQFQNNGVVDDSQLPKDRFSAERLKGVDSTLKIQPAKLEDSAVYLCASSLVGRGAGETIKTQYFGPGTRLLVL.

V usage is TRBV4-3 and J usage is TRBJ1-3; maybe TRBD1 (6 bases). V gave up 0 bases and J gave up 1 base, with 7 bases separating them. Germline values: CDR1 LGHNA, CDR2 YSLEER. This CDR3 is built from 15 residues. CDR3 in DNA: TGCGCCAGCAGCCAAGACACAGGGTCTGGAAACACCATATATTTT. It is translated as CASSQDTGSGNTIYF.

The table lists this clone with a count of one. The chain is built from TRBV9 and TRBJ2-3; D is ambiguous. The CDR3 spans 14 residues. V lost 3 bases, J lost 2 bases, and 10 bases lay in between. In germline, CDR1 is SGDLS, CDR2 YYNGEE. The chain's CDR3 is CASSARGLTDTQYF. CDR3 DNA sequence: TGTGCCAGCAGCGCCCGAGGCCTCACAGATACGCAGTATTTT. Filled out from reference TRBV9 and TRBJ2-3, the complete variable domain reads DSGVTQTPKHLITATGQRVTLRCSPRSGDLSVYWYQQSLDQGLQFLIQYYNGEERAKGNILERFSAQQFPDLHSELNLSSLELGDSALYFCASSARGLTDTQYFGPGTRLTVL.

The chain uses TRBV27 and TRBJ2-7, with a possible D match to TRBD1 (5 bases). The V gene's germline CDR1 is MNHEY and CDR2 SMNVEV (reference sequence). Trimming stripped 2 bases from V and 2 bases from J, with 13 bases between. The CDR3 extends over 15 amino acids. The chain's CDR3 is CASSLKGPLTYEQYF. CDR3 nucleotides: TGTGCCAGCAGTTTAAAGGGGCCCCTTACCTACGAGCAGTACTTC.

CDR3 coding DNA: TGTGCCAGCAGCCGAACCGGGACTAGCGGAGCTTACCAAGAGACCCAGTACTTC. This translates into CASSRTGTSGAYQETQYF. The rearrangement links TRBV7-9 to TRBJ2-5; 11 bases match TRBD2. Germline values: CDR1 SEHNR, CDR2 FQNEAQ (reference sequence). V was pared by 5 bases and J by 0 bases, with 11 bases of the junction left unmatched. The length of the CDR3 is 18 residues.

The V call is TRBV27, the J call TRBJ1-2; the match to TRBD1 covers 10 bases. V trimming: 5 bases; J trimming: 6 bases; junction bases outside the gene matches: 9. CDR3 length equals 15 residues. Per the germline V gene, CDR1 is MNHEY and CDR2 is SMNVEV (reference sequence). The CDR3 sequence: CASSQRDRGRNGYTF. The CDR3 DNA reads as TGTGCCAGCAGTCAACGGGACAGGGGCAGGAATGGCTACACCTTC.

The rearrangement uses TRBV6-4 and TRBJ1-2; tentative D call: TRBD1 (6 bases). V gave up 3 bases and J gave up 2 bases, with 13 bases separating them. This CDR3 spans 15 amino acids. Germline assignment: CDR1 MRHNA and CDR2 SNTAGT. The CDR3 protein is CASSEQGGSNYGYTF. The CDR3 DNA follows: TGTGCCAGCAGTGAACAGGGTGGGAGCAACTATGGCTACACCTTC.

This clone was seen only once. Other DNA sequences in the same sample also yield this CDR3. The chain couples TRBV2 to TRBJ1-2; TRBD1 agrees at 7 bases. Germline CDR1 is SNHLY and CDR2 is FYNNEI. This CDR3 spans 13 amino acids. V lost 6 bases to trimming and J lost 3 bases; unmatched junction nucleotides: 4. The CDR3 protein is CASSEQGHYGYTF. DNA for the CDR3: TGTGCCAGCAGCGAACAGGGGCACTATGGCTACACCTTC.

This chain uses TRBV6-1 with TRBJ2-1; 10 nucleotides line up with TRBD2. The germline CDR1 and CDR2 sequences are MNHNS and SASEGT. This CDR3 contains 15 residues. The junction had 7 bases not matched to a gene; V was cut back by 1 base and J by 10 bases. The CDR3 sequence is CASSEDGLAVREQFF. In DNA form, the CDR3 reads TGTGCCAGCAGTGAAGACGGACTAGCGGTTAGGGAGCAGTTCTTC.

This clone appeared once. The rearrangement uses TRBV28 and TRBJ2-3, with TRBD2 matching over 8 bases. The CDR3 runs to 18 residues. Germline lookup yields CDR1 MDHEN and CDR2 SYDVKM. V was pared by 4 bases and J by 5 bases, with 17 bases of the junction left unmatched. In DNA, the CDR3 is TGTGCCAGCAGTTCTGCCGCCTCGGGGGGGGCGAAGGGAGATACGCAGTATTTT. Translation: CASSSAASGGAKGDTQYF.

This rearrangement joins TRBV15 to TRBJ2-1; perhaps TRBD2 as D (5 bases). V lost 6 bases to trimming and J lost 5 bases, with 20 bases between them. Germline-derived CDR1 and CDR2 are LNHNV and YYDKDF (reference sequence). CDR3 length: 16 amino acids. The CDR3 region has the DNA TGTGCCACCAGTTACGAAGAACTAGGAGTTAACAATGAGCAGTTCTTC. Amino acid sequence: CATSYEELGVNNEQFF.

This chain uses TRBV28 with TRBJ2-7; 7 nucleotides line up with TRBD2. With 5 bases clipped from V and 4 bases from J, the junction kept 11 bases outside the gene matches. CDR1 is MDHEN, CDR2 SYDVKM, per germline. The CDR3 has 15 amino acids. In DNA, the CDR3 is TGTGCCAGCAGTCCTTCCGGGACTACTCGATACGAGCAGTACTTC. Translated, it gives CASSPSGTTRYEQYF.

This chain's CDR3 is CASSLGGGVASGGNTIYF. The CDR3 DNA reads as TGTGCCAGCAGTTTAGGCGGGGGCGTAGCCTCGGGAGGAAACACCATATATTTT. The chain recombines TRBV28 with TRBJ1-3, with D possibly being TRBD1 (6 bases). V dropped 2 bases and J dropped 4 bases, with 21 bases sitting between them. CDR3 length: 18 amino acids. Germline V gene sequence: CDR1 MDHEN, CDR2 SYDVKM.

This chain links TRBV6-5 with TRBJ2-7; 7 bases line up with TRBD2. The CDR3 sequence is 14 residues long. Unmatched junction bases numbered 9, after V lost 6 bases and J lost 4 bases. CDR1 and CDR2 (germline): MNHEY, SVGAGI. DNA for the CDR3: TGTGCCAGCAGGACTAGCCGTGTTCGATACGAGCAGTACTTC. Residues: CASRTSRVRYEQYF.

V usage is TRBV7-6 and J usage is TRBJ2-7; maybe TRBD2 (7 bases). The V end was cut by 1 base, the J end by 7 bases, with 14 bases between. The CDR3 is 14 residues long. Germline values: CDR1 SGHVS, CDR2 FNYEAQ. The CDR3 protein is CASSLGGGGFEQYF. The CDR3 DNA follows: TGTGCCAGCAGCTTAGGAGGGGGGGGATTTGAGCAGTACTTC.